The 9 T cell receptor beta chains reported below all come from one sample, sequenced in a study of cytomegalovirus exposure and HLA in healthy donors. The PCR contained 60 Vbeta and 13 Jbeta primers. The protocol was immunoSEQ multiplex PCR, while the TCRdb copy is restricted to in-frame clones and leaves out a portion. This table holds about 190,000 clones, roughly 77% found once. Sequencing was done on a sample of PBMCs. These receptors were taken from a woman between 45 and 65 years old in good health and CMV-seronegative.

The DNA of the CDR3 is TGTGCCAGCAGTCCTGGCGGACTAACCTACGAGCAGTACTTC. This codes for CASSPGGLTYEQYF. The chain has TRBV28 and TRBJ2-7, with D possibly being TRBD2 (6 bases). Germline V gene sequence: CDR1 MDHEN, CDR2 SYDVKM. Trimming shortened V by 5 bases and J by 2 bases, and 13 bases separated the two germline ends. The CDR3 contains 14 residues. Complete variable domain (other parts from reference TRBV28 and TRBJ2-7): DVKVTQSSRYLVKRTGEKVFLECVQDMDHENMFWYRQDPGLGLRLIYFSYDVKMKEKGDIPEGYSVSREKKERFSLILESASTNQTSMYLCASSPGGLTYEQYFGPGTRLTVT.

This chain joins TRBV14 and TRBJ2-7; D unresolved. The CDR3 runs to 18 residues. In germline, CDR1 is SGHDN, CDR2 FVKESK. V was trimmed by 1 base and J by 3 bases, leaving 22 bases between them. CDR3 sequence reads: CASSQGPLQIHDRYEQYF. The DNA for the CDR3 is TGTGCCAGCAGCCAAGGGCCCTTACAGATTCACGACCGCTACGAGCAGTACTTC.

The V gene is TRBV5-4, the J gene TRBJ1-1; D may be TRBD1 (5 bases). V was trimmed by 0 bases and J by 7 bases, leaving 16 bases between them. Germline-derived CDR1 and CDR2 are SGHNT and YYREEE (reference sequence). The CDR3 has 15 amino acids. The CDR3 spells CASSLVGVSGGEAFF. DNA for the CDR3: TGTGCCAGCAGCTTGGTAGGAGTGTCCGGGGGTGAAGCTTTCTTT.

This clone was observed a few times. This chain uses TRBV28 with TRBJ2-1; tentative D call: TRBD1 (5 bases). The V end lost 1 base, the J end lost 3 bases, and 7 bases lay between the germline ends. Germline loops: CDR1 MDHEN, CDR2 SYDVKM. The CDR3 totals 14 residues. The CDR3 protein is CASSLSDNYNEQFF. CDR3 in DNA: TGTGCCAGCAGTTTATCGGACAACTACAATGAGCAGTTCTTC. The variable domain in full, with the rest retrieved from reference TRBV28 and TRBJ2-1, is DVKVTQSSRYLVKRTGEKVFLECVQDMDHENMFWYRQDPGLGLRLIYFSYDVKMKEKGDIPEGYSVSREKKERFSLILESASTNQTSMYLCASSLSDNYNEQFFGPGTRLTVL.

A single count supports this clone. This rearrangement joins TRBV2 to TRBJ1-5, with D unclear. CDR3 length: 13 residues. Germline CDR1 and CDR2: SNHLY and FYNNEI. Trimming left V 5 bases short and J 4 bases short, with 9 bases between. CDR3 in amino acids: CASSHDGNQPQHF. DNA of the CDR3: TGTGCCAGCAGTCATGACGGGAATCAGCCCCAGCATTTT.

The chain joins TRBV14 to TRBJ1-2; D is possibly TRBD1 (5 bases). This CDR3 has 15 amino acids. CDR1 SGHDN and CDR2 FVKESK come from the germline V gene. Deletions cut 3 bases from V and 8 bases from J, with 19 bases between. The CDR3 loop reads CASSHQHGAVKGYTF. In DNA, the CDR3 is TGTGCCAGCAGCCACCAGCATGGGGCGGTGAAGGGCTACACCTTC.

The chain is built from TRBV5-4 and TRBJ2-3; 12 bases are shared with TRBD2. The J segment lost 2 bases and the V segment lost 5 bases, leaving 3 bases of the junction unmatched. Germline values: CDR1 SGHNT, CDR2 YYREEE (reference sequence). This CDR3 spans 15 amino acids. Here the CDR3 DNA reads TGTGCCAGCAGTCCTAGCGGGGGGGTCACAGATACGCAGTATTTT. Translation gives CASSPSGGVTDTQYF.

This chain uses TRBV19 with TRBJ1-5, with TRBD1 identical over 9 bases. The CDR3 extends over 13 amino acids. CDR1 is LNHDA and CDR2 is SQIVND in the germline V gene (reference sequence). V lost 10 bases, J lost 2 bases, and 3 bases stayed unmatched. CDR3 in amino acids: CATRDRGNQPQHF. The CDR3 DNA sequence: TGTGCCACCCGGGACAGGGGCAATCAGCCCCAGCATTTT.

The chain has TRBV28 and TRBJ1-6, with D maybe TRBD1 (5 bases). Trimming took off 11 bases at V and 0 bases at J, with 14 bases between the two ends. This CDR3 region has 15 residues. CDR1 is MDHEN and CDR2 is SYDVKM in the germline V gene. The CDR3 region has the DNA TGTGCCGGACGGTGGGGGGGCTCCTATAATTCACCCCTCCACTTT. The encoded protein is CAGRWGGSYNSPLHF.